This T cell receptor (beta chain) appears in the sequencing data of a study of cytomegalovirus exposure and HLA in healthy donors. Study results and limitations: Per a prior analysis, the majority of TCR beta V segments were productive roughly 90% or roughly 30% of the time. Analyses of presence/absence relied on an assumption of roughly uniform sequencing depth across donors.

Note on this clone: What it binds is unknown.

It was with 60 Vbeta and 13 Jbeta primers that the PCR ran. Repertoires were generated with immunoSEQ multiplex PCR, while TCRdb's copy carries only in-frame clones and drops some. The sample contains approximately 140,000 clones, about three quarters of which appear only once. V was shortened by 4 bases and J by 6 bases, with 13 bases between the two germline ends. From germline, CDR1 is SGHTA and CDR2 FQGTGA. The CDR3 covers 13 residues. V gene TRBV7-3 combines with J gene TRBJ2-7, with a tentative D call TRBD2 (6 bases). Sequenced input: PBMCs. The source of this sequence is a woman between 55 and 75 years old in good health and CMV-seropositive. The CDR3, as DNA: TGTGCCAGCAGCTACTCCTTGGGGGGCGAGCAGTACTTC. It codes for CASSYSLGGEQYF.